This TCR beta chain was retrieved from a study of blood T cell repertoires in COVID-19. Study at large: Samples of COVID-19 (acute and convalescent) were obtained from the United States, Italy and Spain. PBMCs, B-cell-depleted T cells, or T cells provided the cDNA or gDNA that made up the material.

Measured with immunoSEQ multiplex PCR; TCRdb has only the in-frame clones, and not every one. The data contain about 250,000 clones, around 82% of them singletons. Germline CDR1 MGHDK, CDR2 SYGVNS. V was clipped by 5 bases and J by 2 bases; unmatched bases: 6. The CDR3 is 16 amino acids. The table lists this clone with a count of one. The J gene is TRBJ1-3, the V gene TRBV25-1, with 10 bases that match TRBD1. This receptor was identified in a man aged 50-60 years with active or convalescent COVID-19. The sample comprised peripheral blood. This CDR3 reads CASSPPGQGTGNTIYF. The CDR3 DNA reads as TGTGCCAGCAGTCCCCCGGGACAGGGGACTGGAAACACCATATATTTT.